This T cell receptor beta chain was found in a study of shared clonotypes between healthy human individuals. Study-wide findings and caveats: Represented diversity (both genetic and exposure-history) was limited by the small number of donors. In the sorted subsets, rarefaction showed sequencing was incomplete despite large depth.

Method: immunoSEQ multiplex PCR; TCRdb's copy keeps in-frame clones and lacks some. The repertoire has 550,000 to 700,000 clones, around 73% of them found once; the top ten carry around 1.7%. Comments on this clone: As yet, its antigen is unknown.

This CDR3 has 14 amino acids. Germline assignment: CDR1 MDHEN and CDR2 SYDVKM. J is TRBJ2-5 and V is TRBV28; TRBD1 might be the D (5 bases). The end of the DNA is better explained by TRBJ2-7, so the J call may be wrong. The sequence was obtained from a woman aged 25 to 39 in good health. The specimen was memory CD4+ T cells sorted from blood. Subset specified: CD45RA-negative fraction. In DNA, the CDR3 is TGTGCCAGCAGGAGGATGACAGCCTCCTACGAGCAGTACTTC. This sequence encodes CASRRMTASYEQYF.